The rows below give T cell receptor beta chains drawn from one sample of a study of human T cells and chemical hapten exposure. TCRdb analysed the RACE reads with MiXCR anew, one entry per CDR3 protein. The table lists about 76,000 distinct CDR3 sequences, 10% to 15% of them singletons. This specimen was whole blood, taken in connection with sensitization to the hapten diphenylcyclopropenone (DPC). These receptors originate from a woman in her forties or fifties with alopecia areata. Some clones in this sample may be carry-over from other donors' samples. CDR3s include the opening cysteine and the closing phenylalanine or tryptophan. D genes are given only for firm matches. A clone size is listed for some rows: how often the clone was seen (once, few, many), or a class if it is expanded.

.	TRBV6-5	.	TRBJ1-2	TGTGCCAGCAGTGAACGAGCCCGAGACAGTGCAGGTCTTGGCTACACCTTC	CASSERARDSAGLGYTF
few	TRBV2	.	TRBJ2-7	TGTGCCAGCAGTGATTTCGGGGGGCGGCTTGCCTACGAGCAGTACTTC	CASSDFGGRLAYEQYF
.	TRBV7-2	.	TRBJ2-1	TGTGCCAGCAGCCAGTTTGGATCCTACAATGAGCAGTTCTTC	CASSQFGSYNEQFF
many	TRBV7-8	.	TRBJ2-5	TGTGCCAGCAGCATTAAGCGGACCCAAGAGACCCAGTACTTC	CASSIKRTQETQYF
once	TRBV7-9	.	TRBJ2-7	TGTGCCAGCAGCCGACGGGCGGACGAGCAGTACTTC	CASSRRADEQYF
.	TRBV7-2	.	TRBJ1-1	TGTGCCAGCAGCTTGATGCAGAACACTGAAGCTTTCTTT	CASSLMQNTEAFF
few	TRBV11-2	TRBD2	TRBJ2-1	TGTGCCAGCAGCTTCCGGTTAGGGGGACTAGGGGATTCCTACAATGAGCAGTTCTTC	CASSFRLGGLGDSYNEQFF
.	TRBV9	TRBD1	TRBJ1-6	TGTGCCAGCAGCGTATTCGAGGGGGCACGTTCACCCCTCCACTTT	CASSVFEGARSPLHF
few	TRBV24-1	.	TRBJ1-5	TGTGCCACCAGTGACCAGAATCAGCCCCAGCATTTT	CATSDQNQPQHF
.	TRBV12-3/TRBV12-4	.	TRBJ1-1	TGTGCCAGCAGTTTCGGACGGAGGAACACTGAAGCTTTCTTT	CASSFGRRNTEAFF
many	TRBV20-1	TRBD2	TRBJ2-1	TGCAGGGCAAATCTAGCGGGAGCTTACAATGAGCAGTTCTTC	CRANLAGAYNEQFF
.	TRBV12-3/TRBV12-4	.	TRBJ1-2	TGTGCCAGCAGTAACGGAGGGAACTATGGCTACACCTTC	CASSNGGNYGYTF
.	TRBV30	TRBD1	TRBJ1-1	TGTGCCTGTAAAAACAGGGGTAGCACTGAAGCTTTCTTT	CACKNRGSTEAFF
many	TRBV18	TRBD2	TRBJ2-7	TGTGCCAGCTCACCACCGGGTGGGACTAGCGGGACCTACGAGCAGTACTTC	CASSPPGGTSGTYEQYF
many	TRBV18	TRBD2	TRBJ2-7	TGTGCCAGCTCACCCTTGACCCTGACTAGCGGGAGTGTGACCTACTCCTACGAGCAGTACTTC	CASSPLTLTSGSVTYSYEQYF
many	TRBV6-5	TRBD2	TRBJ2-7	TGTGCCAGCAGTTACTCGATATCGGGGAGGGAATACGAGCAGTACTTC	CASSYSISGREYEQYF
.	TRBV20-1	.	TRBJ2-2	TGCAGTGCCCGCCCCCCGCGGGGAACGAACACCGGGGAGCTGTTTTTT	CSARPPRGTNTGELFF
many	TRBV6-5	.	TRBJ1-1	TGTGCCAGCAGTTTAAAAGTTGGTCGGACTGAAGCTTTCTTT	CASSLKVGRTEAFF
few	TRBV6-5	.	TRBJ1-2	TGTGCCAGCAGTTACAGTCGGGATCCCACCTATGGCTACACCTTC	CASSYSRDPTYGYTF
.	TRBV5-1	TRBD2	TRBJ2-1	TGCGCCAGCAGCCCCCCCACCGTAGCGGGAGGGCCTTTGATAGCGAACAATGAGCAGTTCTTC	CASSPPTVAGGPLIANNEQFF
.	TRBV20-1	TRBD1	TRBJ2-1	TGCAGTGCTAGAGATATGCAGGGGGAAAACAATGAGCAGTTCTTC	CSARDMQGENNEQFF
.	TRBV18	.	TRBJ1-1	TGTGCCAGCTCACCAGTTAGCCCTAACACTGAAGCTTTCTTT	CASSPVSPNTEAFF
.	TRBV7-6	.	TRBJ2-1	TGTGCCAGCAGCTTCCCCTCCGGACGGAGGGAAGGGAATGAGCAGTTCTTC	CASSFPSGRREGNEQFF
many	TRBV19	.	TRBJ1-5	TGTGCCAGTAGTATTGGCCCTGGGACCCAGCATTTT	CASSIGPGTQHF
few	TRBV11-2	.	TRBJ2-1	TGTGCCAGCAGCGCCTCCGGGGGCTGGGAGCAGTTCTTC	CASSASGGWEQFF
few	TRBV14	TRBD2	TRBJ2-2	TGTGCCAGCAGCGTAGGACTAGCGGGCGCCGGCGGGGAGCTGTTTTTT	CASSVGLAGAGGELFF
few	TRBV20-1	.	TRBJ2-3	TGCAGTGCTAGAATGGACGGTTTGGATACGCAGTATTTT	CSARMDGLDTQYF
few	TRBV20-1	.	TRBJ1-1	TGCAGTGCCGACCGGGCGAACACTGAAGCTTTCTTT	CSADRANTEAFF
.	TRBV7-3	.	TRBJ2-1	TGTGCCAGCAGCTTAACGGCGGGAAGGTACAATGAGCAGTTCTTC	CASSLTAGRYNEQFF
many	TRBV29-1	.	TRBJ2-4	TGCAGCGCCCTGCCGGGGACCAGGGACATTCAGTACTTC	CSALPGTRDIQYF
many	TRBV10-2	.	TRBJ2-4	TGCGCCAGCAGCTCACAGGCGGCCAAAAACATTCAGTACTTC	CASSSQAAKNIQYF
.	TRBV5-1	TRBD1	TRBJ1-6	TGCGCCAGCAGCGGAGGGACAGGAAGAGGGAATTCACCCCTCCACTTT	CASSGGTGRGNSPLHF
.	TRBV27	TRBD2	TRBJ2-1	TGTGCCAGCAGTTTGGGAAGGACTAGCGAGCAGTTCTTC	CASSLGRTSEQFF
few	TRBV7-9	TRBD1	TRBJ1-4	TGTGCCAGCAGCTTACCGAGACAGGGCCATGAAAAACTGTTTTTT	CASSLPRQGHEKLFF
many	TRBV20-1	.	TRBJ2-7	TGCAGTGCTATTCCCAGCGGTTCCCCCTACGAGCAGTACTTC	CSAIPSGSPYEQYF
.	TRBV20-1	TRBD1	TRBJ1-1	TGCAGTGCTCCCAGGGGGGGGACTGAAGCTTTCTTT	CSAPRGGTEAFF
.	TRBV6-5	TRBD1	TRBJ2-7	TGTGCCAGCAGCTCCACCCCTAAGGGGACAGGGACGGATGAGCAGTACTTC	CASSSTPKGTGTDEQYF
many	TRBV3-1	TRBD1	TRBJ1-6	TGTGCCAGCAGCCCTCAGGGGGCCCTGCAGCCCCTCCACTTT	CASSPQGALQPLHF
few	TRBV2	TRBD2	TRBJ2-2	TGTGCCAGCAGTGAGACTAGCGTTGTCACCGGGGAGCTGTTTTTT	CASSETSVVTGELFF
many	TRBV11-3	.	TRBJ2-2	TGTGCCAGCAGCTTAGCGACGGGAGAGGTCACCGGGGAGCTGTTTTTT	CASSLATGEVTGELFF
many	TRBV19	.	TRBJ2-1	TGTGCCACCTCCCGAGGTTACAGCGGCAATGAGCAGTTCTTC	CATSRGYSGNEQFF
.	TRBV3-1	TRBD1	TRBJ2-7	TGTGCCAGCAGCCTCGCCAGTACAGGGGCTGCCTACGAGCAGTACTTC	CASSLASTGAAYEQYF
many	TRBV7-6	.	TRBJ1-4	TGTGCCAGCAGCTTAGCAGGGTGGAATGAAAAACTGTTTTTT	CASSLAGWNEKLFF
few	TRBV29-1	TRBD2	TRBJ2-7	TGCAGCGTCACCGGGACTAGCGACCACGAGCAGTACTTC	CSVTGTSDHEQYF
few	TRBV30	.	TRBJ1-1	TGTGCCTGGAGTGTACTGAACACTGAAGCTTTCTTT	CAWSVLNTEAFF
.	TRBV7-9	.	TRBJ1-1	TGTGCCAGCAGCTTTATGGGTAGGGGCACTGAAGCTTTCTTT	CASSFMGRGTEAFF
many	TRBV5-4	TRBD1	TRBJ1-2	TGTGCCAGCAGCTTGGACAGGGGGGCCTATGGCTACACCTTC	CASSLDRGAYGYTF
.	TRBV6-1	.	TRBJ2-7	TGTGCCAGCAGCCAGACAGCAACCTCCTACGAGCAGTACTTC	CASSQTATSYEQYF
.	TRBV28	.	TRBJ1-1	TGTGCCAGCAGTTTAAGCACTGAAGCTTTCTTT	CASSLSTEAFF
few	TRBV7-9	.	TRBJ1-6	TGTGCCAGCAGCTTAGCCAGGCGTACGGATAATTCACCCCTCCACTTT	CASSLARRTDNSPLHF
.	TRBV18	TRBD1	TRBJ1-1	TGTGCCAGCTCACCAAACAGGGGGAACACTGAAGCTTTCTTT	CASSPNRGNTEAFF
.	TRBV6-6	.	TRBJ2-7	TGTGCCAGCAGTCTCGGACCTGCCTCCTACGAGCAGTACTTC	CASSLGPASYEQYF
.	TRBV20-1	TRBD1	TRBJ1-5	TGCAGTGCTAGTCAACAGGGGACGTATAGCAATCAGCCCCAGCATTTT	CSASQQGTYSNQPQHF
.	TRBV12-3/TRBV12-4	.	TRBJ1-2	TGTGCCAGCATCCTTCAAGGGGCGCGAGGTCACACCTTC	CASILQGARGHTF